Shown below are 8 T cell receptor beta chains from a single sample sequenced in a study of cytomegalovirus exposure and HLA in healthy donors. Primers: 60 Vbeta forward and 13 Jbeta reverse. Sequencing used immunoSEQ multiplex PCR; TCRdb keeps in-frame clones, though not all of them. The sample yields some 150,000 clones, around 69% seen once. The sample was PBMCs. Receptors were obtained from a man in his 60s in good health and CMV-seronegative.

Only a few counts were recorded for this clone. A junction boundary mismatches the germline segment, possibly from a read error. The gene calls are TRBV19 and TRBJ2-1, with TRBD1 matching 9 bases. CDR3 length equals 14 residues. Per germline, CDR1 LNHDA and CDR2 SQIVND (reference sequence). CDR3 in amino acids: CASSNRDRDNEQFF. The DNA of the CDR3 is TGTGCCAGTAGTAATCGGGACAGGGACAATGAACAGTTCTTC.

This chain links TRBV19 with TRBJ2-7; possible D gene TRBD1, 6 bases. This CDR3 region has 14 residues. Germline CDR1 LNHDA, CDR2 SQIVND (reference sequence). Trimming shortened V by 6 bases and J by 3 bases, and 15 bases separated the two germline ends. For the CDR3, the DNA is TGTGCCAGTAGACCGGCAGGGGTGAGCTACGAGCAGTACTTC. Its protein product is CASRPAGVSYEQYF.

The chain carries TRBV19 and TRBJ1-2; a possible D gene is TRBD1 (5 bases). Germline loops: CDR1 LNHDA, CDR2 SQIVND (reference sequence). This CDR3 is built from 13 residues. V lost 6 bases and J lost 11, with 19 bases in between. The CDR3 spells CASRDTSTTVYTF. The CDR3 DNA reads as TGTGCCAGTAGAGACACCTCTACGACAGTGTACACCTTC.

DNA for the CDR3: TGTGCCAGCAGGACAGGGGACCATCAGCCCCAGCATTTT. Its translation: CASRTGDHQPQHF. V gene TRBV2 combines with J gene TRBJ1-5, with 8 bases identical to TRBD1. Germline V gene data show CDR1 as SNHLY and CDR2 as FYNNEI. There are 13 residues in the CDR3. J gave up 5 bases and V 6 bases, and 3 bases lay outside the gene matches.

This rearrangement joins TRBV12-5 to TRBJ2-3; the D is unclear. CDR3 length: 11 residues. The V end lost 6 bases, the J end lost 2 bases, and 3 bases lay between the germline ends. Germline V CDR1 and CDR2: LGHNT, FRNRAP. CDR3 region: CASGYTDTQYF. CDR3 DNA sequence: TGTGCTAGTGGGTACACAGATACGCAGTATTTT.

The chain joins TRBV5-1 to TRBJ1-3; D possibly corresponds to TRBD1 (6 bases). Germline V gene data show CDR1 as SGHRS and CDR2 as YFSETQ. The CDR3 runs to 15 residues. The ends were cut back, 4 bases at V and 3 bases at J, with 14 bases in the middle. The chain's CDR3 is CASSHKQGDGNTIYF. CDR3 in DNA: TGCGCCAGCAGCCATAAACAGGGAGATGGAAACACCATATATTTT.

This clone was seen a single time. This sequence joins TRBV4-1 and TRBJ1-2; TRBD1 matches 8 bases. The length of the CDR3 is 13 residues. From germline, CDR1 is MGHRA and CDR2 YSYEKL. The junction had 4 bases not matched to a gene; V was cut back by 3 bases and J by 7 bases. CDR3 protein: CASSQTGVSGYTF. The DNA for the CDR3 is TGCGCCAGCAGCCAGACAGGGGTATCTGGCTACACCTTC.

The J gene is TRBJ2-1, the V gene TRBV27; 13 bases fit TRBD2. Germline V gene lookup returns CDR1 MNHEY and CDR2 SMNVEV (reference sequence). The trim removed 4 bases at V and 10 bases at J, leaving 10 bases unmatched. There are 16 residues in the CDR3. CDR3 in amino acids: CASSSLGTSGTYEQFF. CDR3 nucleotide sequence: TGTGCCAGCAGTTCCCTAGGGACTAGCGGGACCTACGAGCAGTTCTTC.